This T cell receptor (beta chain) derives from a study of Ad26.COV2.S vaccination and SARS-CoV-2 variants. Study context: Within the COV1001 Ad26.COV2.S trial arm, the donor was enrolled.

The treatment was: roughly 19 received Ad26.COV2.S at low or high dose, single or two shots; roughly 5 received placebo; per-sample allocation not given. Collection of the samples took place on day 63 after the first injection of vaccine or placebo. The donor's status was that of an adult aged 18-55 years in Boston. A word on this clone: Its cognate antigen is unknown.

Whole-study findings and limits: Vaccine recipients and placebo recipients showed similar non-spike TCR breadth. The placebo group had lower spike-specific TCR breadth than the vaccine recipients did.

Trimming pared 5 bases from V and 2 bases from J, leaving 13 bases between. Germline values: CDR1 SGHTA, CDR2 FQGTGA. The length of the CDR3 is 15 residues. Sequenced by immunoSEQ multiplex PCR; TCRdb stores in-frame clones only, minus some. The data hold approximately 300,000 clones, with just over 85% observed a single time. This specimen consisted of peripheral blood, obtained in a trial of Ad26.COV2.S vaccine versus placebo. The chain is built from TRBV7-3 and TRBJ2-1; D may match TRBD1 or TRBD2 (5 bases each). The sequence was obtained from a person aged 18-60 years who received the Ad26.COV2.S COVID-19 vaccine or a placebo. CDR3 DNA sequence: TGTGCCAGCAGCCCCGGGGCACAAGCCTACAATGAGCAGTTCTTC. As protein: CASSPGAQAYNEQFF.